The rows below give T cell receptor beta chains drawn from one sample of a study of T cells in Graves' hyperthyroidism and ophthalmopathy. TCRdb independently ran MiXCR on the multiplex PCR reads; one entry per CDR3 protein. The sample carries more than 550,000 distinct CDR3 sequences, 45% recorded once. Source material: peripheral blood or thyroid tissue (not recorded which). The receptors originated from an adult man with Graves' disease, either hyperthyroidism or ophthalmopathy (not recorded which). CDR3s include the opening cysteine and the closing phenylalanine or tryptophan. The D gene is left open where the match is weak. Clone size appears in some rows only: once, few, many, or a class for an expanded clone.

v_call	j_call	d_call	clone_size	cdr3_nt	cdr3_aa
TRBV2	TRBJ2-7	TRBD2	NA	TGTGCCAGCTCACCAGGGCTAGCGGAAGACTACGAGCAGTACTTC	CASSPGLAEDYEQYF
TRBV2	TRBJ1-1	NA	NA	TGTGCCAGCGATAAAAGGGGCGGCACTGAAGCTTTCTTT	CASDKRGGTEAFF
TRBV2	TRBJ1-6	TRBD1	NA	TGTGCCAGCAGTGACGGACAGGGCTATCAGCCCCTCCACTTT	CASSDGQGYQPLHF
TRBV20-1	TRBJ2-2	TRBD1	NA	TGCAGTGCTCCGGACAGGGCGAACACCGGGGAGCTGTTTTTT	CSAPDRANTGELFF
TRBV20-1	TRBJ1-2	TRBD1	NA	TGCAGTGCCCCCCTTAGTCGATTCGACAGGGGGAATGGCTACACCTTC	CSAPLSRFDRGNGYTF
TRBV15	TRBJ2-5	TRBD2	few	TGTGCCACCGGGACTAGCAGGAGCACCCAGTACTTC	CATGTSRSTQYF
TRBV2	TRBJ2-5	NA	NA	TGTGCCAGCATCGCAGGGACCCAGTACTTC	CASIAGTQYF
TRBV24-1	TRBJ1-2	TRBD1	many	TGTGCCACCAGTGATCCTAAGACAGGGAACTATGGCTACACCTTC	CATSDPKTGNYGYTF
TRBV9	TRBJ2-2	NA	few	TGTGCCAGCAGTAGACTAGTCACCGGGGAGCTGTTTTTT	CASSRLVTGELFF
TRBV29-1	TRBJ2-5	TRBD2	many	TGCAGCGTTGACGCGGGGGGCGCAGAGACCCAGTACTTC	CSVDAGGAETQYF
TRBV25-1	TRBJ1-4	NA	few	TGTGCCAGCAGTTATGATTCCCCAGGAGAAAAACTGTTTTTT	CASSYDSPGEKLFF
TRBV20-1	TRBJ2-2	NA	few	TGCAGTGCTAGAGATGAGGGGAACACCGGGGAGCTGTTTTTT	CSARDEGNTGELFF
TRBV5-8	TRBJ1-1	NA	many	TGTGCCAGCAGCTTGATATCCACTGAAGCTTTCTTT	CASSLISTEAFF
TRBV7-3	TRBJ2-7	NA	few	TGTGCCAGCAGCTTTTCTGCGGGGCTCTCCTACGAGCAGTACTTC	CASSFSAGLSYEQYF
TRBV7-2	TRBJ1-1	NA	NA	TGTGCCAGCAGCTTCCACTTTGAAGCTTTCTTT	CASSFHFEAFF
TRBV2	TRBJ2-7	NA	NA	TGTGCCAGCACCCCACAGGGTGTAAGTGGGACCTACGAGCAGTACTTC	CASTPQGVSGTYEQYF
TRBV7-8	TRBJ2-5	TRBD1	NA	TGTGCCAGCAGCCCCACAGGGGCCCAAGAGACCCAGTACTTC	CASSPTGAQETQYF
TRBV29-1	TRBJ2-7	NA	many	TGCAGCGTTGACGGAACAGGACTCTCTTACGAGCAGTACTTC	CSVDGTGLSYEQYF
TRBV29-1	TRBJ2-5	TRBD2	NA	TGCAGCGTAGCTACGGCGGGGGGGCACCAAGAGACCCAGTACTTC	CSVATAGGHQETQYF
TRBV7-9	TRBJ2-5	TRBD2	NA	TGTGCCAGCAGCTTGGGACTACACGAGACCCAGTACTTC	CASSLGLHETQYF
TRBV7-8	TRBJ1-1	TRBD1	many	TGTGCCAGCAGCTTACCCGGACAGGGGGAAAGGAGGACTGAAGCTTTCTTT	CASSLPGQGERRTEAFF
TRBV9	TRBJ2-7	NA	many	TGTGCCAGCAGCGCCCACCAAGGCTACGAGCAGTACTTC	CASSAHQGYEQYF
TRBV20-1	TRBJ1-2	NA	many	TGCAGTGCTCCGACACCCAACTATGGCTACACCTTC	CSAPTPNYGYTF
TRBV12-3/TRBV12-4	TRBJ1-5	TRBD1	NA	TGTGCCAGCAGTCCTACCGACCGATACAGACAGGGGAATCAGCCCCAGCATTTT	CASSPTDRYRQGNQPQHF
TRBV12-3/TRBV12-4	TRBJ2-7	NA	NA	TGTGCCAGCAGTTTTGGAGTGGGGCGTGGCTACGAGCAGTACTTC	CASSFGVGRGYEQYF
TRBV10-3	TRBJ1-6	TRBD1	many	TGTGCCATCAGTGTAGACAGGGATGGGTATTCACCCCTCCACTTT	CAISVDRDGYSPLHF
TRBV7-9	TRBJ1-3	NA	NA	TGTGCCAGCAGCACTTACAGGGTCGGAAACACCATATATTTT	CASSTYRVGNTIYF
TRBV10-3	TRBJ1-1	NA	many	TGTGCCATCAGTGAGTCGGCACTCATGAACACTGAAGCTTTCTTT	CAISESALMNTEAFF
TRBV2	TRBJ2-7	TRBD2	NA	TGTGCCAGCAGCTTACGGGGAGGGGCAATCTCCTACGAGCAGTACTTC	CASSLRGGAISYEQYF
TRBV2	TRBJ1-5	NA	many	TGTGCCAGCAGTGAGAGAGGACAGATAAATCAGCCCCAGCATTTT	CASSERGQINQPQHF
TRBV25-1	TRBJ1-5	NA	NA	TGTGCCAGCAGTTTGTTGGACGCTTATCAGCCCCAGCATTTT	CASSLLDAYQPQHF
TRBV7-9	TRBJ2-2	TRBD2	NA	TGTGCCAGCAGCTTAGTGGCGGGAGTGGCCGGGGAGCTGTTTTTT	CASSLVAGVAGELFF
TRBV5-1	TRBJ1-3	NA	few	TGCGCCAGCAGCTTGGGAAGTCCCACTGGAAACACCATATATTTT	CASSLGSPTGNTIYF
TRBV24-1	TRBJ2-7	NA	NA	TGTGCCACCAGTGATTCTGGCCGGGGATCCTACGAGCAGTACTTC	CATSDSGRGSYEQYF
TRBV6-5	TRBJ1-2	TRBD1	few	TGTGCCAGCAGTTACAGGACAGGGATTGGCTACACCTTC	CASSYRTGIGYTF
TRBV20-1	TRBJ1-6	NA	NA	TGCAGTGGTTCCGACAGGTCAGAGCATAATTCACCCCTCCACTTT	CSGSDRSEHNSPLHF
TRBV6-5	TRBJ2-7	NA	few	TGTGCCAGCAGTCCGAGTTTTTCCTCCGAGCAGTACTTC	CASSPSFSSEQYF
TRBV6-1	TRBJ1-2	NA	few	TGTGCCAGCAGTTACTTGGGCGGCTACACCTTC	CASSYLGGYTF
TRBV11-2	TRBJ2-2	NA	NA	TGTGCCAGCAGCTTCTCCACACCTCTCACCGGGGGGCTGTTTTTT	CASSFSTPLTGGLFF
TRBV10-3	TRBJ1-5	TRBD1	few	TGTGCCAGCAGTTGGGCAGGGGGACCCAGCAATCAGCCCCAGCATTTT	CASSWAGGPSNQPQHF
TRBV20-1	TRBJ1-2	NA	NA	TGCAGTGCTAGAGATTTATGGGGGCCTAACTATGGCTACACCTTC	CSARDLWGPNYGYTF
TRBV20-1	TRBJ2-7	NA	few	TGCAGTGCTAGGGCAGGCGCCTACGAGCAGTACTTC	CSARAGAYEQYF
TRBV29-1	TRBJ1-1	TRBD1	NA	TGCAGCGTATCCCGGGACACCTACCGACAGGGAAGGATCCCGAACACTGAAGCTTTCTTT	CSVSRDTYRQGRIPNTEAFF
TRBV5-1	TRBJ1-1	TRBD1	NA	TGCGCCAGCAGCCCAACGACAGGGAATGGCACTGAAGCTTTCTTT	CASSPTTGNGTEAFF
TRBV7-2	TRBJ1-5	NA	few	TGTGCCAGCAGCCAAGGCAGGGGTGAACAGCCCCAGCATTTT	CASSQGRGEQPQHF
TRBV19	TRBJ1-6	TRBD1	NA	TGTGCCAGTAACCCGGGACAGCCAACCTATAATTCACCCCTCCACTTT	CASNPGQPTYNSPLHF
TRBV20-1	TRBJ2-5	NA	NA	TGCAGTGCCGCGGTGCTTTTGTCTCAGTACTTC	CSAAVLLSQYF
TRBV5-1	TRBJ1-6	NA	many	TGCGCCAGCAGCACCACCCTAGGAGGGAATTCACCCCTCCACTTT	CASSTTLGGNSPLHF
TRBV9	TRBJ2-5	TRBD1	NA	TGTGCCAGCAGCTTGGGACAGGGGGCCCAAGAGACCCAGTACTTC	CASSLGQGAQETQYF